This T cell receptor beta chain is drawn from a study of Graves' ophthalmopathy and Graves' hyperthyroidism. RNA transcripts were the source from which TCR beta CDR3 regions were amplified. RT-PCR with HTBI primers came first, then second-round multiplex PCR. Each CDR3 protein is one row after TCRdb ran MiXCR on the multiplex PCR reads. The table shows approximately 1.2 million distinct CDR3 sequences, with around a third occurring only once. Only a few counts were recorded for this clonotype. The sequencing sample was made of peripheral blood or thyroid tissue (not recorded which). The source of this sequence is an adult man with Graves' hyperthyroidism.

CDR3 in amino acids: CASSFRPGTLTHTGELFF. The CDR3 DNA reads TGTGCCAGCAGCTTTCGACCCGGGACACTAACCCACACCGGGGAGCTGTTTTTT. The chain is built from TRBV7-9 and TRBJ2-2; D may be TRBD1 (6 bases). Trimming removed 3 bases at V and 3 bases at J, with 20 bases between. The CDR3 totals 18 residues. Germline V lookup: CDR1 SEHNR, CDR2 FQNEAQ (reference sequence). Together with reference TRBV7-9 and TRBJ2-2, the CDR3 gives the full variable domain: DTGVSQNPRHKITKRGQNVTFRCDPISEHNRLYWYRQTLGQGPEFLTYFQNEAQLEKSRLLSDRFSAERPKGSFSTLEIQRTEQGDSAMYLCASSFRPGTLTHTGELFFGEGSRLTVL.